This is a list of T cell receptor beta chains from one sample in a study of PD-L1 blockade in urothelial cancer. Produced via immunoSEQ multiplex PCR; TCRdb's table is partial and in-frame only. The sample contains under 150,000 clones, roughly 90% of which appear only once. This specimen was PBMCs, taken around atezolizumab (anti-PD-L1) treatment. Every receptor here comes from a man in his sixties with urothelial cancer. Each CDR3 is given with its conserved first and last residue. D genes are given only for firm matches. Not all rows give a size; the values are once, few, many and, for expanded clones, a class.

V gene	J gene	clone size	D gene	CDR3 DNA	CDR3 protein
TRBV6-1	TRBJ2-1	once	TRBD1	TGTGCCAGTTGGGCCCGGGACAGGGGTTACAATGAGCAGTTCTTC	CASWARDRGYNEQFF
TRBV9	TRBJ2-7	once	NA	TGTGCCAGCAGCGTAGGTGGGACATCATTCTACGAGCAGTACTTC	CASSVGGTSFYEQYF
TRBV27	TRBJ2-7	NA	TRBD2	TGTGCCAGCAGTTTCCCCGGGGGGGAGCAGTACTTC	CASSFPGGEQYF
TRBV4-1	TRBJ2-2	NA	NA	TGCGCCAGCAGCCAAGTCGGAGGTACCGGGGAGCTGTTTTTT	CASSQVGGTGELFF
TRBV11-1	TRBJ2-1	NA	TRBD2	TGTGCCAGCAGGCTTACTAGCGGGGGGTACAATGAGCAGTTCTTC	CASRLTSGGYNEQFF
TRBV6-5	TRBJ2-7	once	NA	TGTGCCAGCAGTTACTCTCGGGGATTCGAGCAGTACTTC	CASSYSRGFEQYF
TRBV27	TRBJ2-5	NA	NA	TGTGCCAGCAGTCCCCGACAGGTACATGAGACCCAGTACTTC	CASSPRQVHETQYF
TRBV11-1	TRBJ1-2	NA	NA	TGTGCCAGCAGCGCAAACCCAGCTAACTATGGCTACACCTTC	CASSANPANYGYTF
TRBV6-6	TRBJ1-6	NA	NA	TGTGCCAGCAGTAAGGGACAAAATAATTCACCCCTCCACTTT	CASSKGQNNSPLHF
TRBV5-5	TRBJ2-2	NA	TRBD2	TGTGCCAGCCGCCGGCTAGCGGGAGACACCGGGGAGCTGTTTTTT	CASRRLAGDTGELFF
TRBV7-9	TRBJ2-1	few	NA	TGTGCCAGCGGACCGACAGAGGAGCAGTTCTTC	CASGPTEEQFF
TRBV11-3	TRBJ2-1	NA	NA	TGTGCCAGCAGCTTCGGTCATCGTCGCAATGAGCAGTTCTTC	CASSFGHRRNEQFF
TRBV7-2	TRBJ2-2	NA	NA	TGTGCCAGCAGCCCAGTAAAGGGGGAGCTGTTTTTT	CASSPVKGELFF
TRBV28	TRBJ1-5	NA	NA	TGTGCCAGCAGCCGGGGGTATAGCAATCAGCCCCAGCATTTT	CASSRGYSNQPQHF
TRBV5-1	TRBJ2-1	NA	NA	TGCGCCAGCAGGGGCCAGCCCCCCCATGAGCAGTTCTTC	CASRGQPPHEQFF
TRBV27	TRBJ1-4	NA	TRBD1	TGTGCCAGCAGCCCCTCGAGGAACAGGGGAAATGAAAAACTGTTTTTT	CASSPSRNRGNEKLFF
TRBV7-3	TRBJ2-1	NA	NA	TGTGCCAGCAGCTCAACAGGGAGCTCCTACAATGAGCAGTTCTTC	CASSSTGSSYNEQFF
TRBV18	TRBJ2-1	few	NA	TGTGCCAGCTCACCACAGGGGACCTACAATGAGCAGTTCTTC	CASSPQGTYNEQFF
TRBV15	TRBJ2-1	medium-sized	NA	TGTGCCACCAGCAGAGTAGGAGGAGAAGAGCAGTTCTTC	CATSRVGGEEQFF
TRBV7-3	TRBJ1-2	NA	TRBD1	TGTGCCAGCAGCTTAAACGCAGGGGGCGACGGCTACACCTTC	CASSLNAGGDGYTF
TRBV9	TRBJ2-7	NA	TRBD2	TGTGCCAGCAGCGTTATAGCGGGAGACGAGCAGTACTTC	CASSVIAGDEQYF
TRBV28	TRBJ2-5	NA	NA	TGTGCCAGCGGTCCTGGAGGGGGCGCCGAGACCCAGTACTTC	CASGPGGGAETQYF
TRBV28	TRBJ2-1	NA	TRBD2	TGTGCCAGCAGTTCTGGGGCTAGCGGGAGGTATGAGCAGTTCTTC	CASSSGASGRYEQFF
TRBV5-4	TRBJ2-4	NA	NA	TGTGCCAGCAGCTCAATAGCCAAAAACATTCAGTACTTC	CASSSIAKNIQYF
TRBV5-4	TRBJ2-1	few	TRBD2	TGTGCCAGCAGCTTGGATGCGGGAGCTACTTACAATGAGCAGTTCTTC	CASSLDAGATYNEQFF
TRBV27	TRBJ2-7	NA	NA	TGTGCCAGCAGTTTTACCGGGGTCCACGAGCAGTACTTC	CASSFTGVHEQYF
TRBV18	TRBJ1-3	NA	NA	TGTGCCAGCTCACCACTTTCGAGACTAGGAAACACCATATATTTT	CASSPLSRLGNTIYF
TRBV6-6	TRBJ2-7	NA	NA	TGTGCCAGCAGTTACTGGTCAGACACGTCCTACGAGCAGTACTTC	CASSYWSDTSYEQYF
TRBV4-3	TRBJ2-7	few	NA	TGCGCCAGCAGCCAAGGCGGGGAGAACTCCTACGAGCAGTACTTC	CASSQGGENSYEQYF